The 13 T cell receptor beta chains below were found in one sample sequenced in a study of spatial heterogeneity in lung cancer. General study points: Counts of expanded intratumoral alpha and beta TCRs tracked tumor mutation counts.

Regarding time point: sample taken at primary tumor resection. Antigen specificity for these receptors is unknown. TCRdb reprocessed the 5' RACE reads via MiXCR and lists one record per CDR3 protein. The sample lists about 7,000 distinct CDR3 sequences; 13% were seen once. This specimen was lung tumor tissue, taken at surgery. These receptors were collected from a male donor with early-stage non-small cell lung cancer.

In its sample, this clonotype is medium-sized. V is TRBV28 and J is TRBJ1-6; a possible D gene is TRBD1 (5 bases). V was clipped by 10 bases and J by 9 bases, with 16 bases between them. The CDR3 has 13 residues. CDR1 and CDR2 from the germline V gene are MDHEN and SYDVKM. In DNA form, the CDR3 reads TGTGCCACGCGTGGGACTGCTAGTTCACCCCTCCACTTT. It yields the protein CATRGTASSPLHF.

V and J are TRBV25-1 and TRBJ1-6; D remains unclear. The CDR3 loop spans 13 amino acids. Germline lookup yields CDR1 MGHDK and CDR2 SYGVNS. Trimming removed 1 base at V and 9 bases at J, with 7 bases between. The CDR3 region has the DNA TGTGCCAGCAGTGAATCGCGGCGTTCACCCCTCCACTTT. Translating gives CASSESRRSPLHF.

There are many counts of this clonotype. This chain joins TRBV6-5 and TRBJ2-1; 11 bases are shared with TRBD1. Germline loops: CDR1 MNHEY, CDR2 SVGAGI. The CDR3 is 15 residues long. V gave up 4 bases and J gave up 8 bases; unmatched junction bases: 7. In nucleotides, the CDR3 is TGTGCCAGCAGTTCTCAAGGACAGGGGGCGGATGAGCAGTTCTTC. Encoded protein: CASSSQGQGADEQFF.

By sample share, this clonotype is medium-sized. The chain carries TRBV7-2 and TRBJ1-4; D ambiguous. Per germline, CDR1 SGHTA and CDR2 FQGNSA. This CDR3 region has 14 residues. V gave up 2 bases and J gave up 8 bases, with 12 bases separating them. The CDR3 coding sequence is TGTGCCAGCAGCTTAAGAGGGCCCGAAGAAAAACTGTTTTTT. Amino acids: CASSLRGPEEKLFF.

The rearrangement links TRBV15 to TRBJ2-7; D gene uncertain. CDR1 and CDR2 from the germline V gene are LNHNV and YYDKDF (reference sequence). Trimming took 2 bases from V and 5 from J, leaving 13 bases between them. This CDR3 is 14 amino acids long. The CDR3 here is CATSRKRLADEQYF. The DNA for the CDR3 is TGTGCCACCAGCAGAAAAAGACTTGCTGACGAGCAGTACTTC.

This clonotype was counted ten times or more. The chain is built from TRBV4-1 and TRBJ2-7; the match to TRBD2 covers 8 bases. The CDR3 is 18 residues long. Germline V lookup: CDR1 MGHRA, CDR2 YSYEKL. Losses at the gene ends were 1 base for V and 2 bases for J; bases not matched to a gene: 13. CDR3 loop: CASSQGPPLAEVPYEQYF. DNA for the CDR3: TGCGCCAGCAGCCAAGGACCCCCACTAGCGGAGGTCCCCTACGAGCAGTACTTC.

J is TRBJ2-1 and V is TRBV20-1; the D is unclear. This CDR3 is 12 amino acids long. V was shortened by 6 bases and J by 1 base, with 7 bases between the two germline ends. The germline gives CDR1 DFQATT, CDR2 SNEGSKA (reference sequence). CDR3 coding DNA: TGCAGTGCCAAGAATTCCTACAATGAGCAGTTCTTC. Protein sequence: CSAKNSYNEQFF.

At least ten counts were recorded for this clonotype. The chain has TRBV7-2 and TRBJ2-5, with 8 bases that match TRBD1. Germline V gene lookup returns CDR1 SGHTA and CDR2 FQGNSA. V lost 5 bases and J lost 1; bases outside the gene matches: 9. The CDR3 sequence is 16 residues long. CDR3 in DNA: TGTGCCAGCAGCATCCGCCGGGACAGGCCCCAAGAGACCCAGTACTTC. Protein: CASSIRRDRPQETQYF.

In DNA form, the CDR3 reads TGTGCCAGCAGCTTGGCCGGGCGTGTCACCGGGGAGCTGTTTTTT. Protein product: CASSLAGRVTGELFF. The rearrangement joins TRBV5-4 to TRBJ2-2, with D unresolved. Trimming removed 0 bases at V and 4 bases at J, with 10 bases between. The germline V gene encodes CDR1 SGHNT and CDR2 YYREEE (reference sequence). The length of the CDR3 is 15 residues. Complete variable domain (other parts from reference TRBV5-4 and TRBJ2-2): ETGVTQSPTHLIKTRGQQVTLRCSSQSGHNTVSWYQQALGQGPQFIFQYYREEENGRGNFPPRFSGLQFPNYSSELNVNALELDDSALYLCASSLAGRVTGELFFGEGSRLTVL.

This clonotype was counted many times. The V and J genes are TRBV6-1 and TRBJ1-2; D is perhaps TRBD1 (5 bases). The CDR3 length is 15 residues. V was shortened by 5 bases and J by 8 bases, with 21 bases between the two germline ends. From germline, CDR1 is MNHNS and CDR2 SASEGT. The chain's CDR3 is CASSPTGGDGSGYTF. CDR3 in DNA: TGTGCCAGCAGTCCCACCGGGGGGGATGGAAGCGGCTACACCTTC.

The table lists this clonotype with many counts. The chain couples TRBV18 to TRBJ2-4; D perhaps matches TRBD1 (6 bases). Trimming cost V 6 bases and J 4 bases, with 10 bases left between them. CDR3 length: 13 residues. Per the germline V gene, CDR1 is KGHSH and CDR2 is LQKENI. CDR3 sequence (DNA): TGTGCCAGCTCCCTAGACAGGAAAAACATTCAGTACTTC. Translation gives CASSLDRKNIQYF.

This clonotype is medium-sized (0.01 to 0.1%) within its sample. The chain links TRBV20-1 to TRBJ2-1; maybe TRBD2 (6 bases). This CDR3 is 16 amino acids long. Deletions cut 6 bases from V and 0 bases from J, with 18 bases between. CDR1 is DFQATT, CDR2 SNEGSKA, per germline (reference sequence). The CDR3 DNA sequence: TGCAGTGCCTTTCCCCCGGACGGGAGCTCCTACAATGAGCAGTTCTTC. Translated, it gives CSAFPPDGSSYNEQFF.

Ten or more counts support this clonotype. V is TRBV5-1 and J is TRBJ1-1; D not certain. The CDR3 runs to 12 residues. Germline CDR1 reads SGHRS; CDR2 reads YFSETQ. Trimming cost V 4 bases and J 5 bases, with 9 bases left between them. The CDR3 sequence is CASSLTKTEAFF. For the CDR3, the DNA is TGCGCCAGCAGCCTGACGAAAACTGAAGCTTTCTTT.